This record concerns one TCR beta chain sequence. This entry comes from a study of human T cells and chemical hapten exposure. Time point here: pre-sensitization, week 0. Treatment defined: therapeutic diphenylcyclopropenone sensitization with weekly scalp DPC. Via MiXCR, TCRdb re-called the RACE reads, giving one row per CDR3 protein. The data show 350,000 to 450,000 distinct CDR3 sequences, 5.1% seen once. Trimming cost V 4 bases and J 4 bases, with 13 bases left between them. CDR3 length: 14 residues. This TCR came from a woman between 50 and 59 years old with alopecia areata. Some clones in this sample may be carry-over from other donors' samples. The material sequenced was whole blood, taken in connection with sensitization to the hapten diphenylcyclopropenone (DPC). The genes are TRBV12-3 or TRBV12-4 and TRBJ2-5, with D maybe TRBD1 (6 bases). For the CDR3, the DNA is TGTGCCAGCAGTTCCGGGAAAGGGGGAGAGACCCAGTACTTC. Its protein is CASSSGKGGETQYF.